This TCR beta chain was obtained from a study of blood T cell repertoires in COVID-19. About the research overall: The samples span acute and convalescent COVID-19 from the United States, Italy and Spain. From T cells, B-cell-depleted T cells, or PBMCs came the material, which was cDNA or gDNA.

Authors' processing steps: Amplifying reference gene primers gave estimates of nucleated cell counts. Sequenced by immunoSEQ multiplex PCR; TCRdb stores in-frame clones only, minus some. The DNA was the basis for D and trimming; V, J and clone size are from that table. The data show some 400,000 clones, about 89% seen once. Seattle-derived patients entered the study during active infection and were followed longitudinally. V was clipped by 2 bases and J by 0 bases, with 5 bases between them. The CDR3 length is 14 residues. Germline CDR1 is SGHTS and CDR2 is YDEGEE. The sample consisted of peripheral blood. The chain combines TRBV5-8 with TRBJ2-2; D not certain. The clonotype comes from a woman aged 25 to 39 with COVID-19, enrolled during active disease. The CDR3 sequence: CASSFLANTGELFF. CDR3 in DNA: TGTGCCAGCAGCTTTCTAGCGAACACCGGGGAGCTGTTTTTT.